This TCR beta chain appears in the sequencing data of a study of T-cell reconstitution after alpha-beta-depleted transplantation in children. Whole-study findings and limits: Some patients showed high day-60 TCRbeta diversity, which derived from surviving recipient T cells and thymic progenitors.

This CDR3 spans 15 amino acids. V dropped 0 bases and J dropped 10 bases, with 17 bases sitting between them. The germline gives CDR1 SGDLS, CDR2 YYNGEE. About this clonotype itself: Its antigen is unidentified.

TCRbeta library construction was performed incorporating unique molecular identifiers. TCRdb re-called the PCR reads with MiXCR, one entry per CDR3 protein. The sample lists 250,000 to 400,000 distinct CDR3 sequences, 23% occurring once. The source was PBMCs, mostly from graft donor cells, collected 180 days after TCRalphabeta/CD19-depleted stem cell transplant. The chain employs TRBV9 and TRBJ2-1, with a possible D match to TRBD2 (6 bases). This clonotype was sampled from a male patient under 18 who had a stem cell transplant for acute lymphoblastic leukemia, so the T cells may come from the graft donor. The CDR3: CASSVGLVGRGEQFF. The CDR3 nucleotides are TGTGCCAGCAGCGTAGGGCTAGTAGGCCGGGGGGAGCAGTTCTTC.